The 9 T cell receptor beta chains below all came from one sample that was sequenced in a study of tumor-infiltrating lymphocytes in primary liver carcinoma. Synthesis of TCR beta cDNA was carried out from about 500 ng total RNA with a constant-region primer. Three rounds of nested multiplex PCR with slightly modified ARM-PCR produced TCR beta libraries. PCR rounds one and two used TRBV1-TRBV30 forward primers with a C-beta reverse primer for roughly 10 cycles each. TCRdb recomputed calls from the multiplex PCR reads with MiXCR, one row per CDR3 protein. The table lists fewer than 400,000 distinct CDR3 sequences, around three fifths of them singletons. Blood RNA came from unsorted whole blood; germline DNA was also extracted. The sequencing input was peripheral blood. The receptors originated from a woman aged 25 to 39 with primary liver carcinoma and hepatitis B virus infection.

The V gene is TRBV6-1, the J gene TRBJ2-3, with D hard to call. The germline V gene encodes CDR1 MNHNS and CDR2 SASEGT. Trimming cost V 7 bases and J 3 bases, with 14 bases left between them. CDR3 length: 14 amino acids. As DNA, the CDR3 is TGTGCCAGCAATGGCCGGCATTTAACAGATACGCAGTATTTT. Translation gives CASNGRHLTDTQYF.

To note about this clonotype: The junction and the germline gene differ at one end; a read error may be behind it. V and J are TRBV11-2 and TRBJ1-1; D is uncertain. Germline CDR1 reads SGHAT; CDR2 reads FQNNGV. This CDR3 has 12 amino acids. The CDR3 nucleotides read TGTGACAGCAGCTTAGACATCACTGAAGCTTTCTTT. Protein product: CDSSLDITEAFF.

With respect to this clonotype: In this CDR3 the conserved last residue, phenylalanine or tryptophan, is missing, so a read error is likely. The limits of the CDR3 on the DNA are not certain, so only TCRdb's listed CDR3 is given. The chain carries TRBV11-3 and TRBJ1-1. The CDR3 is 16 residues long, ends included. The germline V gene has CDR1 SGHNT and CDR2 YENEEA. The CDR3 here is CAGKEDGWVRNTEVFI.

Worth noting for this clonotype: A junction end diverges from the germline sequence, so it may reflect a read error. The rearrangement links TRBV4-2 to TRBJ2-1, with a weak D call TRBD1 (6 bases). The V gene's germline CDR1 is LGHNA and CDR2 YNFKEQ. The CDR3 has 16 amino acids. The CDR3 sequence is CASSQDRQGSYNEQSF. The CDR3 nucleotides read TGTGCCAGTAGCCAAGACCGCCAGGGGTCCTACAATGAGCAGTCCTTC.

As concerns this clonotype: At one of its ends the junction is not consistent with the germline gene, which may arise from a read error. The V gene is TRBV11-2, the J gene TRBJ2-7; D is uncertain. CDR1 is SGHAT and CDR2 is FQNNGV in the germline V gene. The CDR3 totals 14 residues. The CDR3 loop is CASSLDKARYERYF. Written as DNA, the CDR3 is TGTGCCAGCAGCCTAGATAAGGCCCGCTACGAGCGGTACTTC.

This clonotype was observed a single time. This may stem from a read error, because a much larger clone lies one nucleotide away. CDR3 in amino acids: CASSGTCGSVEQFF. Here the CDR3 DNA reads TGTGCCAGCAGTGGGACTTGCGGGAGCGTTGAGCAGTTCTTC. This chain connects TRBV12-3 or TRBV12-4 to TRBJ2-1; 7 bases align to TRBD2. Trimming cost V 5 bases and J 9 bases; bases outside gene matches: 10. The CDR3 runs 14 residues.

As for this clonotype: This sequence may be a read error, since a much larger clone differs from it by one base. The chain joins TRBV12-3 or TRBV12-4 to TRBJ2-3, with a possible D match to TRBD1 (5 bases). This CDR3 region has 16 residues. The germline V and J ends were trimmed by 3 bases and 0 bases, with 13 bases remaining between them. CDR3 sequence: CASSFPGHHSTDTQYF. The CDR3 DNA follows: TGTGCCAGCAGTTTCCCTGGACACCATAGCACAGATACGCAGTATTTT.

A note on this clonotype: The junction differs from germline at one of its ends, possibly a read error. The CDR3 coding sequence is TGTGTCAGCAGCCCCGGACGTGGTAGGCTAGCTCTACTCAGCTCCTACAATGAGCAGTTCTTC. Amino acids: CVSSPGRGRLALLSSYNEQFF. The chain joins TRBV12-3 or TRBV12-4 to TRBJ2-1; D might be TRBD2 (5 bases). The CDR3 length is 21 residues.

This rearrangement joins TRBV14 to TRBJ2-4, with 11 bases aligning to TRBD2. Germline lookup yields CDR1 SGHDN and CDR2 FVKESK. V was pared by 4 bases and J by 11 bases, with 13 bases of the junction left unmatched. The CDR3 has 16 amino acids. This chain's CDR3 is CASSRSELAGVPLQYF. The CDR3 coding sequence is TGTGCCAGCAGCCGGTCGGAACTAGCGGGAGTCCCCCTTCAGTACTTC. Full variable domain (remainder filled in from reference TRBV14 and TRBJ2-4): EAGVTQFPSHSVIEKGQTVTLRCDPISGHDNLYWYRRVMGKEIKFLLHFVKESKQDESGMPNNRFLAERTGGTYSTLKVQPAELEDSGVYFCASSRSELAGVPLQYFGAGTRLSVL.